This T cell receptor beta chain was captured in a study of long-term antiretroviral therapy in people with HIV. The run of the v3.0 immunoSEQ assay was at survey level. Sequenced by immunoSEQ multiplex PCR; TCRdb stores in-frame clones only, minus some. The data hold just under 20,000 clones, with about nine tenths observed a single time. The length of the CDR3 is 12 residues. The ends were cut back, 5 bases at V and 4 bases at J, with 8 bases in the middle. Germline CDR1 SNHLY, CDR2 FYNNEI. The sample consisted of unsorted PBMCs, taken 2.1 years after starting antiretroviral therapy. This clonotype originated in a man between 18 and 29 years old with HIV. This rearrangement joins TRBV2 to TRBJ1-1; D not resolved. CDR3 sequence reads: CASSPRSTEAFF. In DNA, the CDR3 is TGTGCCAGCAGTCCGCGGAGCACTGAAGCTTTCTTT.